This TCR beta chain was captured by sequencing in a study of cytomegalovirus exposure and HLA in healthy donors. Whole-study results and caveats: As confirmed in vitro, a few CMV-associated chains were specific for CMV antigens.

Turning to this clone: The antigen is undetermined.

Sequenced by immunoSEQ multiplex PCR; TCRdb stores in-frame clones only, minus some. The sample has 130,000 or so clones; roughly 86% are singletons. V lost 3 bases to trimming and J lost 2 bases, with 14 bases between them. Germline values: CDR1 SGDLS, CDR2 YYNGEE. The CDR3 has 15 amino acids. This TCR derives from a young man in good health and CMV-seronegative. The V gene is TRBV9, the J gene TRBJ2-5, with a tentative D call TRBD2 (6 bases). The sample taken for sequencing was PBMCs. The CDR3 DNA reads TGTGCCAGCAGCGCGAACCCTAGCGAGCAAGAGACCCAGTACTTC. It codes for CASSANPSEQETQYF.